The 12 T cell receptor beta chains below come from one sample, sequenced in a study of siplizumab effects on memory and regulatory T cells. The method was immunoSEQ multiplex PCR; TCRdb's version includes in-frame clones alone and lacks a portion of them. The sample holds about 100,000 clones, over 90% seen once. Sequenced input: non-Treg CD4+ T cells sorted from blood. The receptors were sampled from a human donor in good health.

The rearrangement links TRBV5-1 to TRBJ2-1, with TRBD2 matching 8 bases. Germline V gene data show CDR1 as SGHRS and CDR2 as YFSETQ. J gave up 1 base and V 6 bases, and 9 bases lay outside the gene matches. The CDR3 spans 16 residues. Here the CDR3 DNA reads TGCGCCAGCAAACTCAGGACTAGCTTATCCTACAATGAGCAGTTCTTC. Translating it yields CASKLRTSLSYNEQFF.

The V and J genes are TRBV7-9 and TRBJ2-5; D is undetermined. The J call may be faulty, since TRBJ2-7 better matches the DNA end. The CDR3 is 16 amino acids. CDR1 is SEHNR, CDR2 FQNEAQ, per germline (reference sequence). CDR3 in amino acids: CASSLNSAAFSHEQYF. In nucleotides, the CDR3 is TGTGCCAGCAGCTTAAATTCGGCGGCTTTCTCTCACGAGCAGTACTTC.

This rearrangement joins TRBV29-1 to TRBJ1-2; TRBD1 aligns across 7 bases. There are 16 residues in the CDR3. Losses at the gene ends were 2 bases for V and 4 bases for J; bases not matched to a gene: 13. Germline CDR1 SQVTM, CDR2 ANQGSEA. CDR3 amino acids: CSVETNREGATYGYTF. CDR3 in DNA: TGCAGCGTTGAAACAAACAGGGAGGGGGCGACCTATGGCTACACCTTC. Variable domain in full (rest from reference TRBV29-1 and TRBJ1-2): SAVISQKPSRDICQRGTSLTIQCQVDSQVTMMFWYRQQPGQSLTLIATANQGSEATYESGFVIDKFPISRPNLTFSTLTVSNMSPEDSSIYLCSVETNREGATYGYTFGSGTRLTVV.

This chain connects TRBV11-2 to TRBJ1-2; 8 bases line up with TRBD1. V lost 5 bases and J lost 8; bases outside the gene matches: 19. The CDR3 spans 17 residues. CDR1 and CDR2 (germline): SGHAT, FQNNGV. The CDR3 DNA is TGTGCCAGCAGCATTTTCCCCTCAGTTCAGGGGGCGGGCGGCTACACCTTC. It codes for CASSIFPSVQGAGGYTF.

The chain employs TRBV4-1 and TRBJ2-1; TRBD2 matches 10 bases. Germline V CDR1 and CDR2: MGHRA, YSYEKL. The CDR3 is 16 residues long. Trimming cost V 0 bases and J 8 bases; bases outside gene matches: 7. The CDR3 nucleotides read TGCGCCAGCAGCCAAGATAAACTAGCGGGGAGGGATGAGCAGTTCTTC. Translating gives CASSQDKLAGRDEQFF.

The chain couples TRBV6-5 to TRBJ2-3; the D gene could be TRBD1 or TRBD2 (5 bases each). Germline CDR1 reads MNHEY; CDR2 reads SVGAGI. Trimming took 3 bases from V and 6 from J, leaving 19 bases between them. This CDR3 has 16 amino acids. The CDR3 loop reads CASSYYPSPGPDTQYF. The CDR3 nucleotides read TGTGCCAGCAGTTATTACCCGTCACCGGGGCCCGATACGCAGTATTTT.

CDR3 sequence (DNA): TGCAGCGTTGAAGATTCTATCGGCGGGAGGGCCTTGGATGAGCAGTTCTTC. This translates into CSVEDSIGGRALDEQFF. This chain uses TRBV29-1 with TRBJ2-1, with TRBD2 matching 9 bases. Germline CDR1 SQVTM, CDR2 ANQGSEA. The V segment lost 0 bases and the J segment 8 bases; nucleotides outside the gene matches: 14. The CDR3 extends over 17 amino acids.

The chain is built from TRBV27 and TRBJ2-2; tentatively, D is TRBD2 (6 bases). Trimming took 6 bases from V and 0 from J, leaving 14 bases between them. The V gene's germline CDR1 is MNHEY and CDR2 SMNVEV (reference sequence). The CDR3 length is 16 residues. The CDR3 reads CASRRDIYANTGELFF. The CDR3 region has the DNA TGTGCCAGCAGGCGGGATATATACGCGAACACCGGGGAGCTGTTTTTT.

V is TRBV18 and J is TRBJ1-5; no firm D call. Trimming pared 1 base from V and 0 bases from J, leaving 7 bases between. The CDR3 length is 15 residues. Per germline, CDR1 KGHSH and CDR2 LQKENI. CDR3 residues: CASSPRWGSNQPQHF. In DNA form, the CDR3 reads TGTGCCAGCTCACCACGTTGGGGTAGCAATCAGCCCCAGCATTTT. Combining the CDR3 with reference TRBV18 and TRBJ1-5 gives the whole variable domain NAGVMQNPRHLVRRRGQEARLRCSPMKGHSHVYWYRQLPEEGLKFMVYLQKENIIDESGMPKERFSAEFPKEGPSILRIQQVVRGDSAAYFCASSPRWGSNQPQHFGDGTRLSIL.

The V and J genes are TRBV29-1 and TRBJ1-2, with D tentatively TRBD1 (6 bases). Germline CDR1 and CDR2: SQVTM and ANQGSEA. There are 16 residues in the CDR3. V dropped 1 base and J dropped 4 bases, with 19 bases sitting between them. CDR3 loop: CSVEATLGGARYGYTF. For the CDR3, the DNA is TGCAGCGTTGAAGCCACGTTAGGGGGGGCCCGCTATGGCTACACCTTC.

V gene TRBV6-5 combines with J gene TRBJ1-2; TRBD1 aligns across 8 bases. With 2 bases clipped from V and 6 bases from J, the junction kept 5 bases outside the gene matches. The germline V gene has CDR1 MNHEY and CDR2 SVGAGI. The CDR3 consists of 14 residues. CDR3: CASSYRAGGDGYTF. CDR3 DNA sequence: TGTGCCAGCAGTTACCGTGCAGGGGGCGATGGCTACACCTTC.

The chain combines TRBV5-6 with TRBJ2-1; 10 bases fit TRBD2. After removal of 2 bases from V and 6 bases from J, the junction contained 5 bases not matched to a gene. Per the germline V gene, CDR1 is SGHDT and CDR2 is YYEEEE. The CDR3 covers 15 residues. CDR3 DNA sequence: TGTGCCAGCAGCTTCAGGACTAGCGGCCCCAATGAGCAGTTCTTC. Translating it yields CASSFRTSGPNEQFF.